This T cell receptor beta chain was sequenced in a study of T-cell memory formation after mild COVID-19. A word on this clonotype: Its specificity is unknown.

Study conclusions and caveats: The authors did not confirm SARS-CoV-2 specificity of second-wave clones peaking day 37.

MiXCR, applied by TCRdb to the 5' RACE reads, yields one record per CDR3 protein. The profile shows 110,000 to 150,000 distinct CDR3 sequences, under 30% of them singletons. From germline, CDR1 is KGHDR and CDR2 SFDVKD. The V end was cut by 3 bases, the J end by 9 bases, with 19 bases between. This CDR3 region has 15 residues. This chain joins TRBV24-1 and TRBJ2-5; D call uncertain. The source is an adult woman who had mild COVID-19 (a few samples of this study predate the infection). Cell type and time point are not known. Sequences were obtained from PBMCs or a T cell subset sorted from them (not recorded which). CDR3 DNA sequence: TGTGCCACCAGTGATACTAATCTCGGGCAGGATTCCCAGTACTTC. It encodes CATSDTNLGQDSQYF.